This TCR beta chain was sequenced during a study of blood T cell repertoires in COVID-19. Overall study context: COVID-19 samples, acute and convalescent, were from the United States, Italy and Spain. The cDNA or gDNA used as material had been derived from T cells, B-cell-depleted T cells, or PBMCs.

As handled by the study authors: Amplification of reference gene primers provided the estimated nucleated cell counts. Data came from immunoSEQ multiplex PCR; TCRdb stores just in-frame clones and leaves some out. The V and J calls and the clone size are those of that table, but D and trimming were determined from the DNA. The table records 90,000 to 120,000 clones, less than 90% of them present only once. Source material: peripheral blood. This clonotype originated in a human donor in a cohort sampled during active COVID-19.

The CDR3 protein is CASSLRGGGEQYF. DNA for the CDR3: TGTGCCAGCAGTTTACGTGGGGGGGGCGAGCAGTACTTC. The chain combines TRBV27 with TRBJ2-7, with TRBD2 matching 7 bases. This CDR3 region has 13 residues. Germline V lookup: CDR1 MNHEY, CDR2 SMNVEV (reference sequence). The trim removed 2 bases at V and 6 bases at J, leaving 4 bases unmatched.